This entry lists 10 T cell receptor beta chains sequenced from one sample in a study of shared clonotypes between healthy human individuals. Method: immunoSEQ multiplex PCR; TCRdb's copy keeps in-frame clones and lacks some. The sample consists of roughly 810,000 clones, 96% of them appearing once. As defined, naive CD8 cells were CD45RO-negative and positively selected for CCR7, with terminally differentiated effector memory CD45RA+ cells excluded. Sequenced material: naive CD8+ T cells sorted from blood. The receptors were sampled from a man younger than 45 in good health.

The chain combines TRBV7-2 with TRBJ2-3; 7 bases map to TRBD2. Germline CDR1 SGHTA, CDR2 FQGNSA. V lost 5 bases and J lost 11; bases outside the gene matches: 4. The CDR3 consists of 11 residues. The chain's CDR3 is CASSTGGGQYF. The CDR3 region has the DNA TGTGCCAGCAGCACGGGGGGAGGGCAGTATTTT. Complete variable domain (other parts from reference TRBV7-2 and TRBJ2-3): GAGVSQSPSNKVTEKGKDVELRCDPISGHTALYWYRQSLGQGLEFLIYFQGNSAPDKSGLPSDRFSAERTGGSVSTLTIQRTQQEDSAVYLCASSTGGGQYFGPGTRLTVL.

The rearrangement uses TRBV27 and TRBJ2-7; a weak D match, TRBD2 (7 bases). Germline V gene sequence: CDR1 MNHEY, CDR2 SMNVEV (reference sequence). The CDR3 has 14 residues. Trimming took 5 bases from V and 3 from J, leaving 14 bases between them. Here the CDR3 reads CASSLGLGGYEQYF. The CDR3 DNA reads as TGTGCCAGCAGTCTAGGACTAGGGGGCTACGAGCAGTACTTC.

CDR3 protein: CASSSYTNTGELFF. The CDR3 bases are TGTGCCAGCAGCTCATACACAAACACCGGGGAGCTGTTTTTT. The chain couples TRBV11-3 to TRBJ2-2; D uncertain. This CDR3 has 14 residues. V lost 4 bases and J lost 2, with 8 bases in between. The V gene's germline CDR1 is SGHNT and CDR2 YENEEA.

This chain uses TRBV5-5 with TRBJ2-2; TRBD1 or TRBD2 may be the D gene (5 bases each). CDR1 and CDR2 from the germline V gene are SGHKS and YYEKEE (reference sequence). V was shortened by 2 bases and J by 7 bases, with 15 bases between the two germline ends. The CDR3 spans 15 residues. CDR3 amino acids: CASSFSSGQVGELFF. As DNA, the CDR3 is TGTGCCAGCAGCTTTAGTTCGGGGCAGGTCGGGGAGCTGTTTTTT. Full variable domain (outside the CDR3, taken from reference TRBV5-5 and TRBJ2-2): DAGVTQSPTHLIKTRGQQVTLRCSPISGHKSVSWYQQVLGQGPQFIFQYYEKEERGRGNFPDRFSARQFPNYSSELNVNALLLGDSALYLCASSFSSGQVGELFFGEGSRLTVL.

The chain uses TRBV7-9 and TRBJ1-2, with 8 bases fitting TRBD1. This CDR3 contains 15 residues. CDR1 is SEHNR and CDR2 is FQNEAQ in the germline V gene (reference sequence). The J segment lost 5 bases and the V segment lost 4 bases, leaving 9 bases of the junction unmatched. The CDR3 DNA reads TGTGCCAGCAGCTCCCTGGACAGGGAGGGTTATGGCTACACCTTC. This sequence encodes CASSSLDREGYGYTF.

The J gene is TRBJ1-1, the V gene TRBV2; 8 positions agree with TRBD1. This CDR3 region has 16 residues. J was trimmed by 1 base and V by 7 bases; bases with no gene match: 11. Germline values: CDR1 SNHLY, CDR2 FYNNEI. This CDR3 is CASTRGQGAGNTEAFF. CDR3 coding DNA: TGTGCCAGCACTAGGGGGCAGGGGGCTGGGAACACTGAAGCTTTCTTT.

The CDR3 DNA reads TGTGCCAGCAGCGGAAAACTAGCGGGAGAAGGGACCGGGGAGCTGTTTTTT. This sequence encodes CASSGKLAGEGTGELFF. The rearrangement joins TRBV9 to TRBJ2-2; 11 bases fit TRBD2. Germline assignment: CDR1 SGDLS and CDR2 YYNGEE. CDR3 size: 17 residues. V gave up 3 bases and J gave up 5 bases; unmatched junction bases: 9.

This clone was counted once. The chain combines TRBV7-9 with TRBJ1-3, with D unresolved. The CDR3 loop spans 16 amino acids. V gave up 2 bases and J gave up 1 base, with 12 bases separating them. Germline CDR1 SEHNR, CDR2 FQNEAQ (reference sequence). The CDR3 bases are TGTGCCAGCAGCTTACCTAGTACGAGGTCTGGAAACACCATATATTTT. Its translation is CASSLPSTRSGNTIYF.

This CDR3 is CAASGRPRFF. The CDR3 region has the DNA TGCGCCGCCAGCGGGAGGCCCAGATTCTTC. The chain links TRBV10-2 to TRBJ2-1; 9 bases match TRBD2. After removal of 11 bases from V and 16 bases from J, the junction contained 9 bases not matched to a gene. This CDR3 is 10 amino acids long. Germline lookup yields CDR1 WSHSY and CDR2 SAAADI.

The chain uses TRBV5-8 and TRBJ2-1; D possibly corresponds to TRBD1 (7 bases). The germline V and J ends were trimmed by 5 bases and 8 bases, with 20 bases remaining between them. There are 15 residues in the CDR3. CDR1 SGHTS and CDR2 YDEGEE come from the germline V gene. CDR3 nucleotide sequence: TGTGCCAGCAGATTAGACCAGGGGGGTTGGTATGAGCAGTTCTTC. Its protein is CASRLDQGGWYEQFF.